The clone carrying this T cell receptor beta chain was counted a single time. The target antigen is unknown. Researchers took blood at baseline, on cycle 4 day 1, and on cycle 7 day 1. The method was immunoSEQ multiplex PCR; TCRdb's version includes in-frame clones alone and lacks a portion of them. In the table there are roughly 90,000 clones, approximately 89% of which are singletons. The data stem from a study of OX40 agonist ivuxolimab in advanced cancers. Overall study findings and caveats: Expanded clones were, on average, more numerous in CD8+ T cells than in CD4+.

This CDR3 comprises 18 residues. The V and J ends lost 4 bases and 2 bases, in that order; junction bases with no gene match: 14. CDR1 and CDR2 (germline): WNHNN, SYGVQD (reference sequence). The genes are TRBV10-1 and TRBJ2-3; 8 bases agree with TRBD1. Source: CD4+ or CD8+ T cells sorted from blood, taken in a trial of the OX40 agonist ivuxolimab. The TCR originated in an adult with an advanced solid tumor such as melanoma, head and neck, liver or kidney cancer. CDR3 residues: CASSGWRQGSRPTDTQYF. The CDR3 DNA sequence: TGCGCCAGCAGTGGGTGGAGACAGGGGAGTCGCCCCACAGATACGCAGTATTTT.